This TCR beta chain was documented in a study of cytomegalovirus exposure and HLA in healthy donors. The donors were healthy bone marrow donors. There were likely unrecorded immune exposures, though donors were nominally healthy when sampled. PCR primers comprised 60 Vbeta and 13 Jbeta primers. As processed by the authors: The authors later counted some 76 million unique TCR beta chains, some 10 million of them shared. Here immunoSEQ multiplex PCR was the method, and the copy in TCRdb shows in-frame clones only, minus some. Clone size and the V and J calls come from that table; the DNA yielded D and trimming. The sample has around 190,000 clones, around 75% seen once. Looked up from germline, CDR1 is PRHDT and CDR2 is FYEKMQ (reference sequence). CDR3 size: 15 residues. V dropped 0 bases and J dropped 7 bases, with 13 bases sitting between them.

This sequence originates from a woman between 50 and 59 years old in good health and CMV-seronegative. The sample consisted of PBMCs. This chain links TRBV13 with TRBJ1-3, with D possibly matching TRBD1 (5 bases). The CDR3 is CASSLGLWQGNTIYF. CDR3 DNA: TGTGCCAGCAGCTTAGGGCTGTGGCAGGGTAACACCATATATTTT.